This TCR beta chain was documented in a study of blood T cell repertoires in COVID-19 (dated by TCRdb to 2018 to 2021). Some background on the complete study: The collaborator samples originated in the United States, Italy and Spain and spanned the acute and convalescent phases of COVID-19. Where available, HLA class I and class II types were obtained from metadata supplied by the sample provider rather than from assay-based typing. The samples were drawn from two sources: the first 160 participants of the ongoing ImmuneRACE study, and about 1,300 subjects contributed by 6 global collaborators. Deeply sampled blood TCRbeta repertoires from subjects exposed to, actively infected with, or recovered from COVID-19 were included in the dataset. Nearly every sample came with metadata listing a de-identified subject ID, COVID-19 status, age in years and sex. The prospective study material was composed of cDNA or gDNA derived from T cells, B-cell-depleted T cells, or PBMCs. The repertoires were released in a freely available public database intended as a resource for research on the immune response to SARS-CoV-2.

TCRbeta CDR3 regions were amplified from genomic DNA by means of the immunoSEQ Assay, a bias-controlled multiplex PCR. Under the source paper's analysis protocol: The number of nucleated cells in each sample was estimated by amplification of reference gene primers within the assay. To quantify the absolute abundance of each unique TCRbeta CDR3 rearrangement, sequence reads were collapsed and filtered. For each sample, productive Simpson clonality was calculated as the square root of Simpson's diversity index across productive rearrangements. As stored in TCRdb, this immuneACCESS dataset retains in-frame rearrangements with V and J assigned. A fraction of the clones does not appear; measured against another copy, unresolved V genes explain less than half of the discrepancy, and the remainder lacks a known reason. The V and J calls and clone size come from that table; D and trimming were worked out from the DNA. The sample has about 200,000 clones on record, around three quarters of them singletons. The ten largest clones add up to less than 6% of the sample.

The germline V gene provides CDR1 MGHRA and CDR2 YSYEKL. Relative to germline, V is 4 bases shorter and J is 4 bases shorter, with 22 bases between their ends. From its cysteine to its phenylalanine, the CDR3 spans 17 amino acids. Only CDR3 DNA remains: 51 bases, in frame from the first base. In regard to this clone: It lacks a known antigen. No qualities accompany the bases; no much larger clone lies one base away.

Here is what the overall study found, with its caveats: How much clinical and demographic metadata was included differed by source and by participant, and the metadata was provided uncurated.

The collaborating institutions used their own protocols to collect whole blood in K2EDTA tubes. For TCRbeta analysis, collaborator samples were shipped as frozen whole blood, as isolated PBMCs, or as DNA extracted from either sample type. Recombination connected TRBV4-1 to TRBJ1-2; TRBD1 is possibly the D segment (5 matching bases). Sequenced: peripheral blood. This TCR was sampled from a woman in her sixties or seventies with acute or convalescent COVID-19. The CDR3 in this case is CASSPSSGDPVFYGYTF. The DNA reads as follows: TGCGCCAGCAGCCCGAGTTCGGGGGACCCGGTCTTCTATGGCTACACCTTC.